This T cell receptor beta chain stems from a study of identical twins (TCRdb year 2016). With regard to the full study: To test whether fetal clonotypes persist, the study used deep sequencing on TCR alpha and beta repertoires from monozygotic twins, unrelated adults of various ages, and cord blood. To rule out contamination, replicate twin experiments were performed at different times with different library preparation protocols. The full study reports these points: In beta out-of-frame sequences, excess twin sharing was weaker, because having fewer shared sequences lowered the signal-to-noise ratio. Invariant T cells such as MAIT and iNKT could partly confound zero-insertion analyses, although diverse VJ usage argued against such confounding for most clonotypes. Out-of-frame TCR alpha sharing in monozygotic twins was systematically underestimated by recombination models, whereas sharing between unrelated individuals was in agreement with the recombination models. Compared with coincidental sharing between unrelated individuals, out-of-frame TCR alpha sequences shared between twins had an excess of sequences with low generation probability. Conclusions relied on cross-sectional statistical analysis, since the same donors could not be followed over many years. Fewer insertions were carried by abundant cord blood beta clonotypes, a similar but weaker trend appeared in young adult naive repertoires, and no such trend appeared in memory repertoires.

Comments on this clonotype: Its antigen remains undetermined. The record has no base qualities; no much larger clone is one base away.

Every donor in the study was a healthy Caucasian. The twin cohort comprised three pairs of female monozygotic twins, all aged roughly 18 to 30 years. The RNA used for TCR libraries was isolated from peripheral blood mononuclear cells. The library was produced with 5' RACE. Sequencing took place on an Illumina HiSeq 2000. Template switching introduced a universal primer binding site; the final cDNA contained a unique molecular identifier, enabling accurate counting of TCR cDNA molecules. Specific primers in the conserved constant-segment region were used to synthesize first-strand cDNA for the TCR alpha and beta chains. Each cDNA library was double barcoded, with a SMART-Mk sample barcode plus Illumina barcodes, to control for contamination. TruSeq adapter sequences along with Illumina sample barcodes were introduced in two successive PCR steps. The Illumina HiSeq platform was used with custom primers to sequence TCR alpha and beta cDNA libraries. In the source study's methods: Unique molecular identifiers were extracted from raw reads with MiGEC, and CDR3 positions were determined with MiXCR. Recombination models were inferred per individual with the repgenHMM and IGoR tools using an EM algorithm. Shared clonotypes were analyzed with the tcR package in R, and sharing was normalized by the product of cloneset sizes. Out-of-frame nonproductive sequences were analyzed to study raw recombination free of thymic and clonal selection effects. Through fastp at Q25 and MiXCR, TCRdb rebuilt clones from the public reads, retaining in-frame beta chains. Duplicate CDR3 protein sequences are folded into a single record with the most common DNA and genes. For this entry, the V and J calls and clone size follow TCRdb and not the study's own pipeline. In this sample the table shows 690,000 or so distinct CDR3 sequences, over 8.5% of which occur a single time. Roughly 0.97% of the sample is held by the ten biggest clonotypes.

V sheds 3 bases and J sheds 3 bases, leaving 12 bases between their ends. Including cysteine and phenylalanine, the CDR3 has 14 amino acids. Of all the DNA, just the CDR3 is kept, 42 bases in frame from base 1. CDR1 SGHTA and CDR2 FQGNSA were looked up in the germline V gene. This same sample was also part of a study on yellow fever vaccine responses in identical twins. Per the second study: According to the authors, the vaccine-induced T cell response in identical twins seemed to be partly convergent and partly specific to each individual. In identical twins, the study followed T cell clones that responded to the vaccine with precision.

This sequence was found in a woman between 18 and 30 years old in good health. The sequenced sample consisted of PBMCs. This sequence uses TRBV7-2 and TRBJ2-7; no D segment can be confidently identified. Read as DNA, the sequence is TGTGCCAGCAGCTTTACTGAAAGTCGCTACGAGCAGTACTTC. It codes for CASSFTESRYEQYF. Supplemented by the reference TRBV7-2 and TRBJ2-7 proteins around the CDR3, the complete variable domain is GAGVSQSPSNKVTEKGKDVELRCDPISGHTALYWYRQSLGQGLEFLIYFQGNSAPDKSGLPSDRFSAERTGGSVSTLTIQRTQQEDSAVYLCASSFTESRYEQYFGPGTRLTVT.